Listed below are T cell receptor beta chains from one sample, sequenced in a study of blood T cell repertoires in COVID-19. The protocol was immunoSEQ multiplex PCR, while the TCRdb copy is restricted to in-frame clones and leaves out a portion. The sample has under 300,000 clones; more than 75% are singletons. The sample consisted of peripheral blood. Receptor source: a woman in her seventies with active or convalescent COVID-19. CDR3s include the opening cysteine and the closing phenylalanine or tryptophan. A D gene is named only where the DNA matches it firmly. Only some rows state a clone size, as once, few, many or a class for expanded clones.

cdr3_aa cdr3_nt j_call clone_size v_call d_call
CASSEEQLYGYTF TGTGCCAGCAGTGAGGAACAGCTCTATGGCTACACCTTC TRBJ1-2 - TRBV2 -
CASSINKSNQPQHF TGTGCCAGTAGTATCAACAAGTCCAATCAGCCCCAGCATTTT TRBJ1-5 few TRBV19 -
CASGGTGSLYNEQFF TGTGCCAGCGGGGGGACAGGTTCCTTATACAATGAGCAGTTCTTC TRBJ2-1 - TRBV6-6 TRBD1
CASSLGTGRMNTEAFF TGCGCCAGCAGCTTGGGGACCGGGAGGATGAACACTGAAGCTTTCTTT TRBJ1-1 - TRBV5-1 -
CASSLQLLSLSGANVLTF TGTGCCAGCAGCTTGCAATTACTCTCCCTCTCTGGGGCCAACGTCCTGACTTTC TRBJ2-6 - TRBV5-8 -
CASTYETRVRTEAFF TGTGCCAGCACCTATGAAACCAGGGTGCGGACTGAAGCTTTCTTT TRBJ1-1 few TRBV7-9 -
CASSFGTGVEKLFF TGTGCCAGTAGTTTCGGGACAGGGGTAGAAAAACTGTTTTTT TRBJ1-4 - TRBV19 TRBD1
CASSGGQGFQPQHF TGTGCCAGCAGTGGTGGACAGGGGTTTCAGCCCCAGCATTTT TRBJ1-5 once TRBV6-6 TRBD1
CASSFSYSGTGVQPQHF TGTGCCAGCAGTTTTAGTTATTCCGGGACAGGGGTTCAGCCCCAGCATTTT TRBJ1-5 - TRBV27 TRBD1
CATSRDKAGGSSNEQFF TGTGCCACCAGCAGAGACAAAGCGGGGGGATCAAGCAATGAGCAGTTCTTC TRBJ2-1 once TRBV15 TRBD2
CASSPPAGVSYEQYF TGTGCCAGCAGCCCCCCAGCGGGGGTATCCTACGAGCAGTACTTC TRBJ2-7 once TRBV11-2 TRBD2
CASARPTSGGTISGANVLTF TGTGCCAGTGCGAGGCCTACTAGCGGGGGAACAATCTCCGGGGCCAACGTCCTGACTTTC TRBJ2-6 - TRBV19 TRBD2
CASSLVGTSSNYGYTF TGTGCCAGCAGCTTGGTTGGGACATCCTCTAACTATGGCTACACCTTC TRBJ1-2 - TRBV5-6 -
CATSDPTGTSDNTDTQYF TGTGCCACCAGTGATCCTACCGGGACTAGCGACAACACAGATACGCAGTATTTT TRBJ2-3 - TRBV24-1 TRBD2
CASSLREAAETQYF TGTGCCAGCAGCTTACGGGAGGCGGCAGAGACCCAGTACTTC TRBJ2-5 - TRBV13 TRBD2
CASSFLRGSNQPQHF TGTGCCAGCAGCTTCCTAAGGGGTAGCAATCAGCCCCAGCATTTT TRBJ1-5 - TRBV6-6 -
CASSLQGNYGYTF TGTGCCAGCAGCCTACAGGGGAACTATGGCTACACCTTC TRBJ1-2 - TRBV7-3 TRBD1
CAISSQGLAGDTQYF TGTGCCATCAGTTCCCAGGGACTAGCTGGAGATACGCAGTATTTT TRBJ2-3 few TRBV10-3 TRBD2
CASSLRGGGANNSPLHF TGTGCCAGCAGTTTAAGGGGTGGGGGGGCAAATAATTCACCCCTCCACTTT TRBJ1-6 few TRBV27 -
CASSTPYEQYF TGTGCCAGTAGTACCCCTTACGAGCAGTACTTC TRBJ2-7 - TRBV19 -
CASSPQPNQETQYF TGTGCCAGCAGCCCACAACCCAACCAAGAGACCCAGTACTTC TRBJ2-5 once TRBV5-8 -
CASTPGGNSYEQYF TGTGCCAGCACCCCGGGCGGGAACTCCTACGAGCAGTACTTC TRBJ2-7 - TRBV7-2 -
CASSLAAQGAQAYEQYF TGTGCCAGCAGCTTAGCAGCACAGGGGGCGCAGGCCTACGAGCAGTACTTC TRBJ2-7 - TRBV7-2 TRBD1
CASSSLTGDNYGYTF TGTGCCAGCAGCTCCTTGACAGGGGACAACTATGGCTACACCTTC TRBJ1-2 - TRBV7-8 TRBD1
CASSLVLAGGRGEQFF TGCGCCAGCAGCTTGGTCCTAGCGGGTGGCCGCGGTGAGCAGTTCTTC TRBJ2-1 - TRBV4-3 TRBD2
CASSSTANYGYTF TGTGCCAGCAGTTCTACGGCTAACTATGGCTACACCTTC TRBJ1-2 - TRBV28 -
CASSWRGAYEQYF TGTGCCAGCAGTTGGCGGGGGGCCTACGAGCAGTACTTC TRBJ2-7 - TRBV12-3/TRBV12-4 TRBD2
CASSFQGAGGPPLHF TGTGCCAGCAGTTTCCAGGGGGCTGGGGGGCCACCCCTCCACTTT TRBJ1-6 - TRBV6-5 TRBD1
CASRDSWAGNQPQHF TGTGCCAGTAGAGACAGTTGGGCTGGCAATCAGCCCCAGCATTTT TRBJ1-5 - TRBV19 -
CASSRTGAGGYTF TGTGCCAGCAGTCGGACAGGGGCCGGTGGCTACACCTTC TRBJ1-2 few TRBV6-2/TRBV6-3 TRBD1
CASSLDGGTEQFF TGTGCCAGCAGTTTAGATGGTGGGACAGAGCAGTTCTTC TRBJ2-1 - TRBV12-3/TRBV12-4 -
CAISDSPVALGLNSPLHF TGTGCCATCAGCGACTCTCCGGTCGCTTTAGGCCTTAATTCACCCCTCCACTTT TRBJ1-6 - TRBV10-3 -
CASSENTPQGAYNEQFF TGTGCCAGCAGTGAAAACACACCTCAGGGGGCCTACAATGAGCAGTTCTTC TRBJ2-1 - TRBV6-1 TRBD1
CASSLFSGGRSNEQFF TGTGCCAGCAGCTTATTTTCCGGGGGTAGGTCCAATGAGCAGTTCTTC TRBJ2-1 once TRBV5-5 -
CASSQGGTGNGGYTF TGCGCCAGCAGCCAAGGGGGGACAGGGAACGGTGGCTACACCTTC TRBJ1-2 few TRBV4-1 TRBD1
CASTGLGETQYF TGTGCCAGCACGGGACTGGGGGAGACCCAGTACTTC TRBJ2-5 once TRBV6-5 -
CASSLGLGGRFDEQFF TGCGCCAGCAGCTTGGGACTGGGGGGAAGGTTCGATGAGCAGTTCTTC TRBJ2-1 - TRBV5-1 -
CASSFPGGNTEAFF TGTGCCAGCAGCTTCCCGGGAGGGAACACTGAAGCTTTCTTT TRBJ1-1 - TRBV5-8 -
CASSDDRVNQPQHF TGTGCCAGCAGCGATGACAGGGTAAATCAGCCCCAGCATTTT TRBJ1-5 - TRBV9 TRBD1
CASSLRGSNQPQHF TGTGCCAGCAGTTTGCGGGGGTCTAATCAGCCCCAGCATTTT TRBJ1-5 - TRBV27 -
CASSPRTGGPFSYEQYF TGCGCCAGCAGCCCACGGACAGGGGGCCCATTCTCCTACGAGCAGTACTTC TRBJ2-7 once TRBV5-1 TRBD1
CASSVDFGGRGGYTF TGTGCCAGCAGCGTAGATTTCGGTGGCAGGGGAGGCTACACCTTC TRBJ1-2 - TRBV9 -
CASSLDRGNTIYF TGCGCCAGCAGCTTGGACAGGGGAAACACCATATATTTT TRBJ1-3 - TRBV10-1 TRBD1
CASSSRLAGDYYEQYF TGTGCCAGCAGTTCGAGACTAGCGGGGGACTATTACGAGCAGTACTTC TRBJ2-7 - TRBV27 TRBD2
CASRRRDRDQETQYF TGTGCCAGTAGGAGACGGGACAGGGACCAAGAGACCCAGTACTTC TRBJ2-5 - TRBV19 TRBD1
CASSAKGQRKAAGELFF TGTGCCAGTAGTGCAAAGGGACAGAGGAAGGCAGCCGGGGAGCTGTTTTTT TRBJ2-2 - TRBV19 TRBD1
CASYDRGTNTEAFF TGTGCCAGCTACGACAGGGGGACGAACACTGAAGCTTTCTTT TRBJ1-1 - TRBV19 TRBD1
CASSVDTNQETQYF TGTGCCAGCAGCGTGGACACCAACCAAGAGACCCAGTACTTC TRBJ2-5 few TRBV9 -
CASSARPGASNEKLFF TGTGCCAGCAGTGCTAGACCTGGGGCGTCTAATGAAAAACTGTTTTTT TRBJ1-4 - TRBV6-4 -
CASSYSTLRTSGGYEQYF TGTGCCAGCAGCTACTCTACCCTGAGGACTAGCGGGGGCTACGAGCAGTACTTC TRBJ2-7 - TRBV7-2 TRBD2
CASSRQGSYEQYF TGTGCCAGCAGCCGACAGGGGTCCTACGAGCAGTACTTC TRBJ2-7 - TRBV6-6 TRBD1
CASSFSGANTEAFF TGTGCCAGCAGTTTCAGCGGTGCCAACACTGAAGCTTTCTTT TRBJ1-1 - TRBV6-6 -
CASKGGMNTEAFF TGTGCCAGCAAAGGGGGCATGAACACTGAAGCTTTCTTT TRBJ1-1 - TRBV12-3/TRBV12-4 TRBD1
CASSLWDSGQPQHF TGTGCCAGCAGCTTGTGGGACAGTGGGCAGCCCCAGCATTTT TRBJ1-5 - TRBV5-6 TRBD1